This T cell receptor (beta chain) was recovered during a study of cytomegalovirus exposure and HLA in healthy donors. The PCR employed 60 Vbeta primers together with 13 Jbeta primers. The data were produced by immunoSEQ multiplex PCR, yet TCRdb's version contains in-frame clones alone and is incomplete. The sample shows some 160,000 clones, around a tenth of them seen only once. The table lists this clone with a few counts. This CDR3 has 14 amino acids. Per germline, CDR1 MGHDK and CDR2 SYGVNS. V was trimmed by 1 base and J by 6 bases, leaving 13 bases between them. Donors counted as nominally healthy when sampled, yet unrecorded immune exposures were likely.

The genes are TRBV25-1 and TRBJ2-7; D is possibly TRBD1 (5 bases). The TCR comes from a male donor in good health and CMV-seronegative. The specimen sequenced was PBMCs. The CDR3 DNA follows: TGTGCCAGCAGTGAATCTTTTCAAAGGGGCGAGCAGTACTTC. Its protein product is CASSESFQRGEQYF.